These 25 T cell receptor beta chains originate from one sample sequenced in a study of tumor-infiltrating lymphocytes in primary liver carcinoma. Reverse transcription of 450 to 500 ng total RNA with a constant-region primer produced TCR beta cDNA. Three rounds of nested multiplex PCR with slightly modified ARM-PCR produced TCR beta libraries. The study ran its first two PCR rounds for around 10 cycles each, using TRBV1-TRBV30 forward primers and a C-beta reverse primer. TCRdb recomputed calls from the multiplex PCR reads with MiXCR, one row per CDR3 protein. Of 250,000 to 350,000 distinct CDR3 sequences listed, around three fifths were seen once; the top ten hold 15% to 20%. It was unsorted whole blood that yielded blood RNA, and germline DNA was also extracted. The sample comprised peripheral blood. All receptors derive from a woman between 25 and 40 years old with primary liver carcinoma and hepatitis B virus infection.

Comments on this clonotype: A much bigger clone sits one base away, suggesting this may be a read error. The rearrangement uses TRBV6-5 and TRBJ2-7; 9 bases align to TRBD1. CDR1 is MNHEY, CDR2 SVGAGI, per germline. After removal of 10 bases from V and 5 bases from J, the junction contained 12 bases not matched to a gene. The CDR3 length is 14 residues. DNA of the CDR3: TGTGCCAACAGGGGACAGGGTTCCCGTAACGAGCAGTACTTC. Translated: CANRGQGSRNEQYF.

This clonotype was observed a few times. In DNA, the CDR3 is TGTGCCAGCAGTGACCACAAGAAGGGACTAGGGGGGGAGACCCAGTACTTC. It encodes CASSDHKKGLGGETQYF. The chain links TRBV6-1 to TRBJ2-5; 8 nucleotides agree with TRBD2. CDR1 MNHNS and CDR2 SASEGT come from the germline V gene. The V gene end was trimmed by 3 bases and the J gene end by 5 bases; junction bases not matched to a gene: 14. CDR3 size: 17 residues.

Written as DNA, the CDR3 is TGTGCCAGCAGCTTTCAGGAGGGTTCCTACGAGCAGTACTTC. Translation: CASSFQEGSYEQYF. J is TRBJ2-7 and V is TRBV7-8; possibly TRBD2 for D (6 bases). Between the trimmed V and J ends, which lost 3 bases and 1 base, there was a span of 10 bases. The germline V gene has CDR1 SGHVS and CDR2 FQNEAQ. This CDR3 contains 14 residues.

In the case of this clonotype: Relative to the germline gene, one junction end is altered; a read error may explain this. V usage is TRBV30 and J usage is TRBJ2-7; 15 positions agree with TRBD2. The CDR3 length is 17 residues. Germline CDR1 and CDR2: GTSNPN and SVGIG (reference sequence). CDR3 loop: CAWTTWRTSGRAYGQYF. DNA of the CDR3: TGTGCCTGGACCACTTGGCGGACTAGCGGGAGGGCCTACGGGCAGTACTTC.

In its sample, this clonotype was seen once. The germline gene is not matched at one end of the junction; a read error may be the cause. The chain is built from TRBV11-1 and TRBJ2-7; D is uncertain. Germline values: CDR1 SGHAT, CDR2 FQDESV (reference sequence). CDR3 length: 15 residues. CDR3 amino acids: CASSLTTPLGYERYF. The CDR3 DNA is TGTGCCAGCAGCTTAACGACCCCTCTGGGCTACGAGCGGTACTTC. The variable domain in full, completed from reference TRBV11-1 and TRBJ2-7, reads EAEVAQSPRYKITEKSQAVAFWCDPISGHATLYWYRQILGQGPELLVQFQDESVVDDSQLPKDRFSAERLKGVDSTLKIQPAELGDSAMYLCASSLTTPLGYERYFGPGTRLTVT.

The genes are TRBV5-1 and TRBJ2-1; 9 bases match TRBD1. The CDR3 runs to 15 residues. CDR1 SGHRS and CDR2 YFSETQ come from the germline V gene. V shed 4 bases, J shed 9 bases, and the junction held 11 bases outside the gene matches. In nucleotides, the CDR3 is TGCGCCAGCAGCCCTACCGGGACAGGGTACGGTGAGCAGTTCTTC. It is translated as CASSPTGTGYGEQFF. The full variable domain, rest sourced from reference TRBV5-1 and TRBJ2-1, is KAGVTQTPRYLIKTRGQQVTLSCSPISGHRSVSWYQQTPGQGLQFLFEYFSETQRNKGNFPGRFSGRQFSNSRSEMNVSTLELGDSALYLCASSPTGTGYGEQFFGPGTRLTVL.

The chain has TRBV6-1 and TRBJ1-5; possibly TRBD1 for D (6 bases). The CDR3 extends over 21 amino acids. Germline V lookup: CDR1 MNHNS, CDR2 SASEGT. V was clipped by 6 bases and J by 2 bases, with 32 bases between them. The CDR3 region is CASSKKVTGTPGIIGNQPQHF. Here the CDR3 DNA reads TGTGCCAGCAGCAAGAAGGTGACAGGTACTCCGGGCATTATTGGCAATCAGCCCCAGCATTTT.

The gene calls are TRBV29-1 and TRBJ2-5; 7 nucleotides match TRBD2. J was trimmed by 4 bases and V by 4 bases; bases with no gene match: 15. Germline V lookup: CDR1 SQVTM, CDR2 ANQGSEA. The CDR3 spans 16 residues. Here the CDR3 DNA reads TGCAGCGTTGGAGGGACTTGCGGGAGAGGGCCAGAGACCCAGTACTTC. The encoded protein is CSVGGTCGRGPETQYF.

The genes are TRBV28 and TRBJ1-4; D may be TRBD1 (6 bases). Germline CDR1 is MDHEN and CDR2 is SYDVKM. The CDR3 sequence is 14 residues long. Deletions cut 5 bases from V and 5 bases from J, with 12 bases between. The DNA for the CDR3 is TGTGCCAGCAGTAACAGGGAGGGGAATGAAAAACTGTTTTTT. Protein product: CASSNREGNEKLFF.

This clonotype appeared once. At one of its ends the junction is not consistent with the germline gene, which may arise from a read error. CDR3 bases: TGCCGCGTTAGGGACAGCAATCAGCCCCAGCATTTT. This encodes CRVRDSNQPQHF. The genes are TRBV29-1 and TRBJ1-5, with D possibly TRBD1 on 5 matching bases. This CDR3 comprises 12 residues. Germline CDR1 SQVTM, CDR2 ANQGSEA.

This clonotype appeared many times. V gene TRBV4-3 combines with J gene TRBJ2-1; D is possibly TRBD1 (5 bases). CDR3 size: 14 residues. Trimming pared 4 bases from V and 6 bases from J, leaving 13 bases between. In germline, CDR1 is LGHNA, CDR2 YSLEER. In DNA, the CDR3 is TGCGCCAGCAGCCCGGACGGACAAGGCAATGAGCAGTTCTTC. Its protein is CASSPDGQGNEQFF.

As for this clonotype: The junction departs from germline at one end; a sequencing error may be responsible. The chain recombines TRBV11-2 with TRBJ2-1; D could derive from TRBD1 or TRBD2 (6 bases each). The CDR3 covers 15 residues. Germline CDR1 and CDR2: SGHAT and FQNNGV. The CDR3 nucleotides read TGTGCCGGCAGCTTAGAGAGGGGGGCCTACAATGAGCAGTTCTTC. This encodes CAGSLERGAYNEQFF.

The chain joins TRBV6-6 to TRBJ1-3; D uncertain. The CDR3 runs 14 residues. Germline values: CDR1 MNHNY, CDR2 SVGAGI (reference sequence). The V end lost 6 bases, the J end lost 3 bases, and 12 bases lay between the germline ends. The CDR3 DNA sequence: TGTGCCAGCAGATCCCTCAGAGATGGAAACACCATATATTTT. Translating gives CASRSLRDGNTIYF.

This clonotype was detected only a few times. The chain joins TRBV30 to TRBJ2-1, with D possibly matching TRBD2 (5 bases). In germline, CDR1 is GTSNPN, CDR2 SVGIG (reference sequence). Trimming shortened V by 3 bases and J by 2 bases, and 11 bases separated the two germline ends. This CDR3 contains 14 residues. CDR3 protein: CAWRGSWTYNEQFF. As DNA, the CDR3 is TGTGCCTGGAGAGGGAGTTGGACCTACAATGAGCAGTTCTTC.

The sample holds many counts of this clonotype. The chain recombines TRBV11-3 with TRBJ1-1, with 7 bases identical to TRBD1. V shed 5 bases, J shed 5 bases, and the junction held 11 bases outside the gene matches. The CDR3 totals 15 residues. Germline CDR1 reads SGHNT; CDR2 reads YENEEA. CDR3 nucleotide sequence: TGTGCCAGCAGCCTTAGTCGGAAGGGGGCAACTGAAGCTTTCTTT. This codes for CASSLSRKGATEAFF.

The sample holds many counts of this clonotype. The chain uses TRBV29-1 and TRBJ2-1; 11 positions agree with TRBD2. The trim removed 5 bases at V and 9 bases at J, leaving 9 bases unmatched. The CDR3 consists of 14 residues. In germline, CDR1 is SQVTM, CDR2 ANQGSEA. CDR3 sequence (DNA): TGCAGCGTTATGGCCCCTACTAGCGGGAGTGAGCAGTTCTTC. It specifies CSVMAPTSGSEQFF.

This clonotype was seen ten or more times. The rearrangement links TRBV29-1 to TRBJ1-2, with D perhaps matching TRBD1 (6 bases). Trimming pared 3 bases from V and 4 bases from J, leaving 9 bases between. CDR1 SQVTM and CDR2 ANQGSEA come from the germline V gene. The CDR3 consists of 12 residues. CDR3 coding DNA: TGCAGCGTTGAGCAGGGGACCTATGGCTACACCTTC. Residues: CSVEQGTYGYTF. The full variable domain, in which reference TRBV29-1 and TRBJ1-2 provide the parts outside the CDR3, is SAVISQKPSRDICQRGTSLTIQCQVDSQVTMMFWYRQQPGQSLTLIATANQGSEATYESGFVIDKFPISRPNLTFSTLTVSNMSPEDSSIYLCSVEQGTYGYTFGSGTRLTVV.

In regard to this clonotype: Possible read error: a much larger clone is one base away. This chain joins TRBV4-1 and TRBJ2-6; 7 nucleotides agree with TRBD1. From germline, CDR1 is MGHRA and CDR2 YSYEKL. There are 19 residues in the CDR3. This CDR3 is CASSQPTGRSTAGANVLAF. The CDR3 DNA reads as TGCGCCAGCAGCCAACCGACAGGGCGGTCAACCGCTGGGGCCAACGTCCTGGCTTTC.

This clonotype was seen a few times. In nucleotides, the CDR3 is TGTGCCAGCAGCTTGGTGGATTTGAATGAGCAGTTCTTC. Protein product: CASSLVDLNEQFF. The gene calls are TRBV5-4 and TRBJ2-1; D is unclear. With 0 bases removed from V and 7 bases from J, the gap between germline ends came to 8 bases. The V gene's germline CDR1 is SGHNT and CDR2 YYREEE (reference sequence). The CDR3 has 13 residues.

This clonotype has a handful of counts. J is TRBJ2-7 and V is TRBV7-9, with 10 positions matching TRBD1. The germline CDR1 and CDR2 sequences are SEHNR and FQNEAQ (reference sequence). This CDR3 has 14 residues. With V trimmed by 8 bases and J by 4 bases, 8 bases remained unmatched. As DNA, the CDR3 is TGTGCCAGCTTGGGGACAGGGGCCCCTTACGAGCAGTACTTC. Its protein is CASLGTGAPYEQYF.

On this clonotype: A much larger clone differs from this one at a single base, so this may be a read error. The chain has TRBV12-3 or TRBV12-4 and TRBJ2-4, with 8 positions matching TRBD2. V lost 5 bases and J lost 7; bases outside the gene matches: 25. This CDR3 comprises 20 residues. The DNA of the CDR3 is TGTGCCAGCAGTCCAACCGGGAAGATAGCGGGAACCCTCCCAAGGAACATTCAGTACTTC. It yields the protein CASSPTGKIAGTLPRNIQYF.

A word on this clonotype: Mismatch with germline at one junction end may stem from a read error. The J gene is TRBJ1-6, the V gene TRBV4-2, with D uncertain. The CDR3 has 16 residues. Looked up from germline, CDR1 is LGHNA and CDR2 is YNFKEQ. The CDR3 here is CASSPKGPLHNSSLHF. The CDR3 DNA sequence: TGTGCCAGCAGCCCTAAGGGTCCGTTACATAATTCATCCCTCCACTTT.

This chain uses TRBV29-1 with TRBJ2-7; D is uncertain. CDR1 is SQVTM, CDR2 ANQGSEA, per germline. The CDR3 runs to 12 residues. V was trimmed by 4 bases and J by 6 bases, leaving 13 bases between them. The chain's CDR3 is CSVVDAPGEQYF. The CDR3 nucleotides read TGCAGCGTTGTGGACGCACCCGGCGAGCAGTACTTC.

Turning to this clonotype: This could be a read error, since a much larger clone is one nucleotide away. The V call is TRBV29-1, the J call TRBJ2-5; 11 bases agree with TRBD1. CDR3 size: 13 residues. From germline, CDR1 is SQVTM and CDR2 ANQGSEA. The CDR3 nucleotides are TGCAGCGTAGACGGACAGGGGGCAGAGACCCACTACTTC. Its translation is CSVDGQGAETHYF.

The chain uses TRBV6-1 and TRBJ1-4; D gene ambiguous. The ends were cut back, 1 base at V and 4 bases at J, with 7 bases in the middle. Germline V CDR1 and CDR2: MNHNS, SASEGT. The CDR3 length is 14 residues. DNA for the CDR3: TGTGCCAGCAGTGAAGATAAACTTAATGAAAAACTGTTTTTT. This encodes CASSEDKLNEKLFF.